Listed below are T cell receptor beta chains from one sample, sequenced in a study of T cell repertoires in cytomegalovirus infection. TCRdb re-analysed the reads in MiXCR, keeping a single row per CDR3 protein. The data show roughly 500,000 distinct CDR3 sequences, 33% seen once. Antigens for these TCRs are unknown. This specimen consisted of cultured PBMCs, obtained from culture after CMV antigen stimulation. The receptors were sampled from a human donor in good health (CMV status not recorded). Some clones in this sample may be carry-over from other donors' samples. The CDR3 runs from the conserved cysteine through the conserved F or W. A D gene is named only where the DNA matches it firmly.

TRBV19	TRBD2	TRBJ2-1	CASSILAGHDSYNEQFF
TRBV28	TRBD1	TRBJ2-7	CASSTDRGNEQYF
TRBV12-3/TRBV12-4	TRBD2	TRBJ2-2	CASSPGGLAGLPNTGELFF
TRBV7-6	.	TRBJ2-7	CASSPLPRLNSYEQYF
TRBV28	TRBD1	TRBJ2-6	CASSLWGDSNASGANVLTF
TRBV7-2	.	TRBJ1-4	CASSLAMGTNEKLFF
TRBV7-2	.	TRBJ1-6	CASNQGTRNSPLHF
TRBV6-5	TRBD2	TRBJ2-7	CASRATGTSGYEQYF
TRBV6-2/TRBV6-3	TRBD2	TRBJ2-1	CASSSPTSAYNEQFF
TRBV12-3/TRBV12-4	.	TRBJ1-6	CASSLVKQGTTPLHF
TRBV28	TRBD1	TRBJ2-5	CASSSPGTGGEETQYF
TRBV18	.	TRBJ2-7	CASSPEGPVAYEQYF
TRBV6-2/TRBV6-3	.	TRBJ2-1	CASRILAFREQFF
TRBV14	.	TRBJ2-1	CASSQGGISGYNEQFF
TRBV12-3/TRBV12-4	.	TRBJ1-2	CASSNRVGYTF
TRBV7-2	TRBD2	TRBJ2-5	CASSLGLAVFDRYF
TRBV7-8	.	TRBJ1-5	CASSWTTGDYSNQPQHF
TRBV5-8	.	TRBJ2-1	CASSEQGRTDNEQFF
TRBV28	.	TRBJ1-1	CASSLAQGPLTEAFF
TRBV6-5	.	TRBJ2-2	CASSPLANTGELFF
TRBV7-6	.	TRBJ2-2	CASSPPGRGTGELFF
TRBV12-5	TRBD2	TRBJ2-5	CASGLVEVDRGREGETQYF
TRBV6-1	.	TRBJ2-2	CASSEVRAGTGELFF
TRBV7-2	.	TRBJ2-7	CASSLLQGNYEQYF
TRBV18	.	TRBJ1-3	CASSPPYGGLEGNTIYF
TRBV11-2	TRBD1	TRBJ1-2	CASSPRQGPEDYTF
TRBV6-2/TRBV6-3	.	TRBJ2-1	CASRRSGRVALLYNEQFF
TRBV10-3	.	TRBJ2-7	CAISEQRYEQYF
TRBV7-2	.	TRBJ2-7	CASSSNGQEWTYEQYF
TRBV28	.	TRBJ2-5	CASSLDVGETQYF
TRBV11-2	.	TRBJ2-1	CASSLVSGAGNEQFF
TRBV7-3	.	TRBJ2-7	CASSLYGPGASYEQYF
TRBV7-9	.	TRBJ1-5	CASSPQDHQPQHF
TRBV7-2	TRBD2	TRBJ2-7	CASSYRGPSGGRATYEQYF
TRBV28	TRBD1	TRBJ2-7	CASSRDRVEQYF
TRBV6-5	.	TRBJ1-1	CASSYPANTEAFF
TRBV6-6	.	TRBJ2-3	CASSPGPGGTDTQYF
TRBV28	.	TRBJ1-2	CASSLYPPAASYGYTF
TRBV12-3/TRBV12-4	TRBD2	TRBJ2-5	CASRAGGGETQYF
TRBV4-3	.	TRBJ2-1	CASSPANNEQFF
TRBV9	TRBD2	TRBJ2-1	CASSVLSLAGGNEQFF
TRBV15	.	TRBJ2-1	CATSSSDGAVYNEQFF
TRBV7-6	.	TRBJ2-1	CASSLGNSEFGGNEQFF
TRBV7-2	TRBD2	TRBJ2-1	CASSRFSGRASGEQFF
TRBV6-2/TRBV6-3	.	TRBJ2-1	CASRTNGLVVNEQFF
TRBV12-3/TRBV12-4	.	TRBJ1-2	CASSSRAVNFNYGYTF
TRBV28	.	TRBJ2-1	CASSFRTYNEQFF
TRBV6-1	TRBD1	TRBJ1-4	CASSYAWDRGNEKLFF
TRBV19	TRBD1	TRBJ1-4	CASKTQGVNEKLFF
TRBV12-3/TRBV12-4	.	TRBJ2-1	CASSLGSGELYNEQFF
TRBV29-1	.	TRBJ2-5	CSANAQTGQETQYF
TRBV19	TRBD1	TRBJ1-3	CASRTGPTSGNTIYF
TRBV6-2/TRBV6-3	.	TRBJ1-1	CASSPNRKNTEAFF